The 31 T cell receptor beta chains presented below share a single source sample, sequenced in a study of T cell responses to AZD1222 COVID-19 vaccine. Assay used: immunoSEQ multiplex PCR; TCRdb lists only in-frame clones, some missing. In the table there are about 140,000 clones, approximately 92% of which are singletons. Source: peripheral blood, taken on day 0 of AZD1222 vaccination. The receptors shown here come from an adult in good health.

This clone was seen just once. The CDR3, as DNA: TGTGCCAGTAGTTCCAGACAGAATTCACCCCTCCACTTT. It specifies CASSSRQNSPLHF. This rearrangement joins TRBV19 to TRBJ1-6, with D possibly matching TRBD1 (5 bases). Between the trimmed V and J ends, which lost 5 bases and 7 bases, there was a span of 9 bases. This CDR3 is built from 13 residues. Germline CDR1 LNHDA, CDR2 SQIVND (reference sequence).

The chain combines TRBV24-1 with TRBJ2-3; 8 nucleotides match TRBD1. The length of the CDR3 is 12 residues. Germline values: CDR1 KGHDR, CDR2 SFDVKD. V lost 4 bases, J lost 14 bases, and 7 bases stayed unmatched. DNA for the CDR3: TGTGCCACCAGTGACCCGACGGACAGGGTGTATTTT. This translates into CATSDPTDRVYF.

This chain uses TRBV6-4 with TRBJ1-5; unclear D gene. The CDR3 covers 13 residues. The V and J ends lost 4 bases and 4 bases respectively, with 8 bases between them. Germline V lookup: CDR1 MRHNA, CDR2 SNTAGT. In DNA form, the CDR3 reads TGTGCCAGCAGTGTGACGGAAAATCAGCCCCAGCATTTT. This sequence encodes CASSVTENQPQHF.

Notes on this clone: Other nucleotide sequences in the sample specify the same CDR3. The chain couples TRBV7-3 to TRBJ2-3, with 8 positions matching TRBD2. There are 14 residues in the CDR3. Unmatched junction bases numbered 4, after V lost 5 bases and J lost 3 bases. Germline loops: CDR1 SGHTA, CDR2 FQGTGA. CDR3 DNA sequence: TGTGCCAGCAGCCCGGGGACTAGTACAGATACGCAGTATTTT. It specifies CASSPGTSTDTQYF.

Concerning this clone itself: The sample has other DNA sequences that encode this CDR3 too. The chain employs TRBV6-5 and TRBJ1-2, with 7 nucleotides matching TRBD1. Looked up from germline, CDR1 is MNHEY and CDR2 is SVGAGI. This CDR3 region has 13 residues. V lost 6 bases and J lost 2; bases outside the gene matches: 3. The CDR3 DNA reads as TGTGCCAGCAGCCCGACAGGGAACTATGGCTACACCTTC. Amino acid sequence: CASSPTGNYGYTF.

V gene TRBV6-5 combines with J gene TRBJ1-5, with 7 bases fitting TRBD1. Germline CDR1 MNHEY, CDR2 SVGAGI. This CDR3 comprises 15 residues. V trimming: 8 bases; J trimming: 4 bases; junction bases outside the gene matches: 11. CDR3 nucleotides: TGTGCCAGCCAGCTCTGGGACAGCCTAAATCAGCCCCAGCATTTT. It codes for CASQLWDSLNQPQHF.

This clone showed up just a few times. V gene TRBV7-3 combines with J gene TRBJ1-6; D is perhaps TRBD1 (6 bases). The germline CDR1 and CDR2 sequences are SGHTA and FQGTGA. This CDR3 comprises 12 residues. V lost 8 bases and J 6 bases, leaving 8 bases between the germline ends. This CDR3 reads CASGTTNSPLHF. The DNA for the CDR3 is TGTGCCAGCGGGACAACTAATTCACCCCTCCACTTT.

V and J are TRBV7-7 and TRBJ2-2; TRBD1 agrees at 7 bases. CDR3 length equals 15 residues. V was pared by 5 bases and J by 1 base, with 4 bases of the junction left unmatched. From germline, CDR1 is SSHAT and CDR2 FNYEAQ (reference sequence). The CDR3 reads CASSPDRLNTGELFF. The CDR3 nucleotides read TGTGCCAGCAGCCCGGACAGGCTGAACACCGGGGAGCTGTTTTTT. The variable domain in full, completed from reference TRBV7-7 and TRBJ2-2, reads GAGVSQSPRYKVTKRGQDVTLRCDPISSHATLYWYQQALGQGPEFLTYFNYEAQPDKSGLPSDRFSAERPEGSISTLTIQRTEQRDSAMYRCASSPDRLNTGELFFGEGSRLTVL.

V usage is TRBV9 and J usage is TRBJ2-3, with 10 bases lining up with TRBD2. The CDR3 contains 15 residues. Germline CDR1 is SGDLS and CDR2 is YYNGEE. V lost 1 base and J lost 4; bases outside the gene matches: 3. CDR3 region: CASSVLAGGPDTQYF. CDR3 nucleotide sequence: TGTGCCAGCAGCGTATTAGCGGGGGGCCCAGATACGCAGTATTTT.

The chain combines TRBV28 with TRBJ1-5; no clear D. With 6 bases removed from V and 3 bases from J, the gap between germline ends came to 9 bases. The germline gives CDR1 MDHEN, CDR2 SYDVKM. CDR3 size: 13 residues. CDR3 region: CASSRGTNQPQHF. The CDR3 nucleotides are TGTGCCAGCAGCCGGGGTACCAATCAGCCCCAGCATTTT.

The genes are TRBV7-9 and TRBJ2-7, with TRBD1 matching over 7 bases. This CDR3 region has 15 residues. Germline V gene lookup returns CDR1 SEHNR and CDR2 FQNEAQ (reference sequence). V gave up 1 base and J gave up 5 bases; unmatched junction bases: 8. The CDR3 DNA reads as TGTGCCAGCAGCTTAGACAGGGGTCCTCGGGACGAGCAGTACTTC. Translation gives CASSLDRGPRDEQYF.

V gene TRBV28 combines with J gene TRBJ2-1, with D possibly matching TRBD2 (8 bases). The CDR3 is 14 residues long. The germline gives CDR1 MDHEN, CDR2 SYDVKM. V was shortened by 5 bases and J by 8 bases, with 16 bases between the two germline ends. CDR3: CASSRQGGGHEQFF. For the CDR3, the DNA is TGTGCCAGCAGTCGACAGGGCGGGGGGCATGAGCAGTTCTTC.

The CDR3 region has the DNA TGTGCCACCAGTGACAACCAGGGGAAGCCCCAGCATTTT. Translation gives CATSDNQGKPQHF. The chain recombines TRBV24-1 with TRBJ1-5, with a tentative D call TRBD1 (6 bases). The CDR3 contains 13 residues. Per germline, CDR1 KGHDR and CDR2 SFDVKD. V was shortened by 4 bases and J by 8 bases, with 11 bases between the two germline ends.

The chain employs TRBV10-3 and TRBJ2-7; D not resolved. This CDR3 contains 12 residues. V dropped 5 bases and J dropped 0 bases, with 5 bases sitting between them. CDR1 and CDR2 from the germline V gene are ENHRY and SYGVKD. CDR3 loop: CAISSYSYEQYF. CDR3 coding DNA: TGTGCCATCAGTAGCTACTCCTACGAGCAGTACTTC.

The chain carries TRBV5-1 and TRBJ2-2, with TRBD2 identical over 7 bases. Germline CDR1 and CDR2: SGHRS and YFSETQ. The CDR3 has 15 residues. Trimming cost V 6 bases and J 2 bases; bases outside gene matches: 7. The CDR3 region is CASTPGTTNTGELFF. In nucleotides, the CDR3 is TGCGCCAGCACCCCGGGGACTACCAACACCGGGGAGCTGTTTTTT.

The chain employs TRBV11-2 and TRBJ2-3, with TRBD2 as a possible D gene (7 bases). This CDR3 is 17 amino acids long. Germline assignment: CDR1 SGHAT and CDR2 FQNNGV. The V end lost 5 bases, the J end lost 8 bases, and 26 bases lay between the germline ends. The CDR3 DNA is TGTGCCAGCAGCCGAACTCGGGGCGGGGGCGAGGTGCTTACGCAGTATTTT. Amino acids: CASSRTRGGGEVLTQYF. Full variable domain (missing parts from reference TRBV11-2 and TRBJ2-3): EAGVAQSPRYKIIEKRQSVAFWCNPISGHATLYWYQQILGQGPKLLIQFQNNGVVDDSQLPKDRFSAERLKGVDSTLKIQPAKLEDSAVYLCASSRTRGGGEVLTQYFGPGTRLTVL.

The rearrangement uses TRBV6-5 and TRBJ1-6; no clear D. Germline V lookup: CDR1 MNHEY, CDR2 SVGAGI. This CDR3 is built from 15 residues. Trimming pared 0 bases from V and 8 bases from J, leaving 11 bases between. This CDR3 reads CASSYSSVVDSPLHF. The CDR3 DNA follows: TGTGCCAGCAGTTACTCATCAGTGGTAGATTCACCCCTCCACTTT.

This chain joins TRBV3-1 (or the pseudogene TRBV3-2) and TRBJ2-2, with D possibly TRBD1 on 6 matching bases. The CDR3 consists of 15 residues. The germline V gene has CDR1 LGHDT and CDR2 YNNKEL (reference sequence). V was trimmed by 1 base and J by 0 bases, leaving 6 bases between them. CDR3 DNA: TGTGCCAGCAGCCAAGGGACAGCGAACACCGGGGAGCTGTTTTTT. It encodes CASSQGTANTGELFF.

V is TRBV30 and J is TRBJ1-6; D is perhaps TRBD1 (5 bases). V was clipped by 0 bases and J by 1 base, with 19 bases between them. The germline V gene encodes CDR1 GTSNPN and CDR2 SVGIG (reference sequence). This CDR3 is built from 19 residues. The CDR3 nucleotides read TGTGCCTGGAGTGTACACTCCCCGCCCGGGGGTTCCTATAATTCACCCCTCCACTTT. This codes for CAWSVHSPPGGSYNSPLHF.

The chain uses TRBV27 and TRBJ2-3, with 11 bases lining up with TRBD2. J gave up 0 bases and V 4 bases, and 0 bases lay outside the gene matches. CDR1 is MNHEY and CDR2 is SMNVEV in the germline V gene (reference sequence). This CDR3 is 15 amino acids long. CDR3 sequence: CASSSSGRSTDTQYF. DNA of the CDR3: TGTGCCAGCAGTTCTAGCGGGAGGAGCACAGATACGCAGTATTTT.

This chain links TRBV24-1 with TRBJ1-3, with D tentatively TRBD1 (6 bases). There are 17 residues in the CDR3. Deletions cut 4 bases from V and 0 bases from J, with 15 bases between. CDR1 and CDR2 from the germline V gene are KGHDR and SFDVKD. The CDR3 is CATSDSGTMSSGNTIYF. DNA of the CDR3: TGTGCCACCAGTGACTCCGGGACAATGAGCTCTGGAAACACCATATATTTT.

In this sample, this clone turned up once. The V call is TRBV10-3, the J call TRBJ1-3; no clear D. Germline assignment: CDR1 ENHRY and CDR2 SYGVKD. This CDR3 is built from 18 residues. V lost 0 bases and J 0 bases, leaving 15 bases between the germline ends. For the CDR3, the DNA is TGTGCCATCAGTGAGTCGGCTCCCAGTCCGAGCTCTGGAAACACCATATATTTT. Protein: CAISESAPSPSSGNTIYF.

This sequence joins TRBV5-1 and TRBJ1-2, with unresolved D. This CDR3 is 13 amino acids long. Looked up from germline, CDR1 is SGHRS and CDR2 is YFSETQ. V dropped 0 bases and J dropped 4 bases, with 7 bases sitting between them. The CDR3 loop is CASSLDPAYGYTF. The CDR3 DNA follows: TGCGCCAGCAGCTTGGATCCGGCCTATGGCTACACCTTC.

The chain recombines TRBV11-3 with TRBJ1-1; D possibly corresponds to TRBD1 (5 bases). The V and J ends lost 3 bases and 0 bases respectively, with 8 bases between them. The CDR3 runs 14 residues. Germline CDR1 and CDR2: SGHNT and YENEEA. CDR3 region: CASSFSGVNTEAFF. CDR3 nucleotide sequence: TGTGCCAGCAGCTTTTCGGGGGTGAACACTGAAGCTTTCTTT. The full variable domain, its missing parts supplied by reference TRBV11-3 and TRBJ1-1, is EAGVVQSPRYKIIEKKQPVAFWCNPISGHNTLYWYLQNLGQGPELLIRYENEEAVDDSQLPKDRFSAERLKGVDSTLKIQPAELGDSAVYLCASSFSGVNTEAFFGQGTRLTVV.

This chain links TRBV3-1 (or the pseudogene TRBV3-2) with TRBJ1-1, with D possibly TRBD1 on 5 matching bases. The CDR3 totals 13 residues. Trimming took 3 bases from V and 5 from J, leaving 10 bases between them. The germline V gene encodes CDR1 LGHDT and CDR2 YNNKEL (reference sequence). The CDR3 loop is CASSQMGGTEAFF. The CDR3 DNA reads as TGTGCCAGCAGCCAGATGGGGGGTACTGAAGCTTTCTTT.

The gene calls are TRBV9 and TRBJ2-2; D not certain. CDR3 length: 14 amino acids. The ends were cut back, 7 bases at V and 3 bases at J, with 13 bases in the middle. The germline gives CDR1 SGDLS, CDR2 YYNGEE. CDR3 in amino acids: CASSRPIHTGELFF. The DNA for the CDR3 is TGTGCCAGCTCCCGACCCATTCACACCGGGGAGCTGTTTTTT.

The chain joins TRBV2 to TRBJ2-2; D is perhaps TRBD1 or TRBD2 (5 bases each). Germline lookup yields CDR1 SNHLY and CDR2 FYNNEI. V was cut by 5 bases and J by 4 bases, with 17 bases left in between. CDR3 size: 16 residues. This chain's CDR3 is CASSRDGGVGTGELFF. As DNA, the CDR3 is TGTGCCAGCAGTAGGGACGGCGGAGTTGGCACCGGGGAGCTGTTTTTT.

This chain joins TRBV3-1 (or the pseudogene TRBV3-2) and TRBJ1-2; no firm D call. The CDR3 contains 12 residues. Between the trimmed V and J ends, which lost 4 bases and 8 bases, there was a span of 11 bases. Germline V gene sequence: CDR1 LGHDT, CDR2 YNNKEL (reference sequence). CDR3 region: CASSRGESGYTF. The CDR3 DNA reads TGTGCCAGCAGCCGCGGGGAATCGGGCTACACCTTC.

The genes are TRBV13 and TRBJ1-1; 8 bases agree with TRBD1. CDR1 and CDR2 from the germline V gene are PRHDT and FYEKMQ (reference sequence). The CDR3 has 15 amino acids. V lost 5 bases to trimming and J lost 5 bases; unmatched junction nucleotides: 10. CDR3 nucleotide sequence: TGTGCCAGCAGCCCCCGCGGACAGGGAGGGACTGAAGCTTTCTTT. It encodes CASSPRGQGGTEAFF.

This clone was detected only once. The chain employs TRBV10-3 and TRBJ1-1, with D uncertain. The CDR3 contains 11 residues. Germline V CDR1 and CDR2: ENHRY, SYGVKD. V lost 7 bases to trimming and J lost 1 base, with 4 bases between them. CDR3: CAITENTEAFF. The CDR3 bases are TGTGCCATCACCGAGAACACTGAAGCTTTCTTT.

This sequence joins TRBV5-5 and TRBJ2-5; D tentatively reads TRBD1 or TRBD2 (5 bases each). The CDR3 loop spans 15 amino acids. The germline gives CDR1 SGHKS, CDR2 YYEKEE (reference sequence). V lost 4 bases to trimming and J lost 5 bases, with 18 bases between them. Here the CDR3 reads CASSARGVVRETQYF. In nucleotides, the CDR3 is TGTGCCAGCAGCGCAAGAGGGGTAGTTAGGGAGACCCAGTACTTC.